Listed below are T cell receptor beta chains from one sample, sequenced in a study of CD8 T cells in ankylosing spondylitis. TCRdb independently ran MiXCR on the 5' RACE reads; one entry per CDR3 protein. The data show some 130,000 distinct CDR3 sequences, with 7% to 10% seen just once and more than 7% held by the top ten. The sequenced material came from synovial fluid, either unsorted or a sorted T cell fraction (not recorded which). These receptors all stem from a male donor with ankylosing spondylitis. Each CDR3 is given with its conserved first and last residue. A D gene is named only where the DNA matches it firmly. A row's size may be missing; if present it is once, few, many or a size class.

V	length	J	size	D	DNA	CDR3
TRBV5-1	16	TRBJ2-2	-	TRBD1	TGCGCCAGCAGCTTGAGGACAGGGGGCGATACCGGGGAGCTGTTTTTT	CASSLRTGGDTGELFF
TRBV4-3	15	TRBJ2-3	many	-	TGCGCCAGCAGCCAAGCTGCAGCGGCTCCAGATACGCAGTATTTT	CASSQAAAAPDTQYF
TRBV2	13	TRBJ2-1	few	-	TGTGCCAGCAGCCTCCAATCCGGAAATGGGCAGTTCTTC	CASSLQSGNGQFF
TRBV20-1	16	TRBJ2-5	few	-	TGCAGTGCTAGAGGTAGTCCAACTACACTTGGAGAGACCCAGTACTTC	CSARGSPTTLGETQYF
TRBV4-3	16	TRBJ2-3	many	-	TGCGCCAGCAGCCAAGATCTCGGCGGAGGGGCAGATACGCAGTATTTT	CASSQDLGGGADTQYF
TRBV11-2	14	TRBJ1-1	medium-sized	-	TGTGCCAGCAACCCTGAGAGGGGGTATGGTGAAGCTTTCTTT	CASNPERGYGEAFF
TRBV28	12	TRBJ2-7	many	-	TGTGCCAGCCAAGGGACAATCTACGAGCAGTACTTC	CASQGTIYEQYF
TRBV7-9	13	TRBJ2-5	many	-	TGTGCCAGCAGCCTCACTAGTGGGGAGACCCAGTACTTC	CASSLTSGETQYF
TRBV10-3	13	TRBJ1-2	many	TRBD1	TGTGCCATCAAGGGAGGACAGGCCTATGGCTACACCTTC	CAIKGGQAYGYTF
TRBV28	16	TRBJ2-7	many	-	TGTGCCAGCAATTCCCAGCGCCGGGGGTCCTCCTACGAGCAGTACTTC	CASNSQRRGSSYEQYF
TRBV20-1	12	TRBJ1-1	many	-	TGCAGTGCTACTAGTACTCTCGCTGAAGCTTTCTTT	CSATSTLAEAFF
TRBV11-1	15	TRBJ2-3	-	TRBD1	TGTGCCAGCAGCGCGGACAGGGCAACTACAGATACGCAGTATTTT	CASSADRATTDTQYF
TRBV5-1	14	TRBJ2-7	many	-	TGCGCCAGCAGCTTGGGTTCCGGGACCTACGAGCAGTACTTC	CASSLGSGTYEQYF
TRBV12-3/TRBV12-4	16	TRBJ2-3	many	TRBD2	TGTGCCAGCAGTTTCTGGGCGGGAGGGGGGACAGATACGCAGTATTTT	CASSFWAGGGTDTQYF
TRBV9	17	TRBJ2-3	-	TRBD2	TGTGCCAGCAGCGTGACCGGGACTAGCGGTAGCACAGATACGCAGTATTTT	CASSVTGTSGSTDTQYF
TRBV29-1	12	TRBJ2-7	-	-	TGCAGCGTTCACGGACCGAGTACGGAGCAGTACTTC	CSVHGPSTEQYF
TRBV11-1	19	TRBJ1-5	few	-	TGTGCCAGCAGCTTAGAGTTTGGGGCAGGGCTATATAGCAATCAGCCCCAGCATTTT	CASSLEFGAGLYSNQPQHF
TRBV5-6	13	TRBJ2-7	few	TRBD2	TGTGCCAGCAGCTCCGGCCCCGGGGGGGAGCAGTACTTC	CASSSGPGGEQYF
TRBV6-2/TRBV6-3	13	TRBJ1-5	-	-	TGTGCCAGCAGTGCCCGGGAATACCAGCCCCAGCATTTT	CASSAREYQPQHF
TRBV18	17	TRBJ2-6	-	-	TGTGCCAGCTCACCACCCTACCGGGACCTTGGGGCCAACGTCCTGACTTTC	CASSPPYRDLGANVLTF
TRBV20-1	16	TRBJ1-5	many	-	TGCAGTGCTAGAGATGCAGGGGCGTCTAGCAATCAGCCCCAGCATTTT	CSARDAGASSNQPQHF
TRBV11-3	15	TRBJ2-2	many	TRBD1	TGTGCCAGCAGCTTTGGGACAGGGAACACCGGGGAGCTGTTTTTT	CASSFGTGNTGELFF
TRBV6-5	14	TRBJ2-6	few	-	TGTGCCAGCAGTTACTCGAGAGGGGCCAACGTCCTGACTTTC	CASSYSRGANVLTF
TRBV6-1	13	TRBJ1-5	-	TRBD1	TGTGCCAGCAGCCGACAGGGAGGTCAGCCCCAGCATTTT	CASSRQGGQPQHF
TRBV6-2/TRBV6-3	13	TRBJ2-1	many	-	TGTGCCAGCAGTTTTTCGGGGTACAATGAGCAGTTCTTC	CASSFSGYNEQFF
TRBV5-5	15	TRBJ2-5	few	-	TGTGCCAGCAGCTTGGAGTCGGGCGAGGGAGAGACCCAGTACTTC	CASSLESGEGETQYF
TRBV29-1	14	TRBJ2-3	-	-	TGCAGCGTTGAAGTGGAGGGGCCCAAGGATACGCAGTATTTT	CSVEVEGPKDTQYF
TRBV7-2	14	TRBJ2-2	many	-	TGTGCCAGCAGCCCCCAAGTCCGGGCCGGGGAGCTGTTTTTT	CASSPQVRAGELFF
TRBV28	13	TRBJ1-1	many	-	TGTGCCAGCACGAGCGGACAGTACACTGAAGCTTTCTTT	CASTSGQYTEAFF
TRBV20-1	14	TRBJ1-1	many	TRBD1	TGCAGTGCATCAGGGGGCGGACGGAACACTGAAGCTTTCTTT	CSASGGGRNTEAFF
TRBV7-9	16	TRBJ2-5	many	-	TGTGCCAGCAGCTTTTTCTCAGGGGTATTACAAGAGACCCAGTACTTC	CASSFFSGVLQETQYF
TRBV29-1	13	TRBJ2-7	many	TRBD1	TGCAGCGTGAGTATCGGCAGGGGGTACGAGCAGTACTTC	CSVSIGRGYEQYF
TRBV20-1	16	TRBJ2-7	-	-	TGCAGTGCTAGCGGGGCTCTGGGCGCGAGTTCGTGGGAGCAGTACTTC	CSASGALGASSWEQYF
TRBV6-5	14	TRBJ1-1	-	-	TGTGCCAGCAGTCACTTCGGGGAAAACACTGAAGCTTTCTTT	CASSHFGENTEAFF
TRBV4-3	15	TRBJ2-1	-	-	TGCGCCAGCAGCCAAGAAAGGTATTCGGGCAATGAGCAGTTCTTC	CASSQERYSGNEQFF
TRBV10-3	14	TRBJ2-5	many	-	TGTGCCATCAGCCTCAGGGAGGATCAAGAGACCCAGTACTTC	CAISLREDQETQYF
TRBV4-3	17	TRBJ2-7	few	TRBD2	TGCGCCAGCAGCCCGCTATACCGGACTAGCTCCCCATACGAGCAGTACTTC	CASSPLYRTSSPYEQYF
TRBV6-1	14	TRBJ1-6	many	-	TGTGCCAGCAGTGAATTCGGGGAGTATTCACCCCTCCACTTT	CASSEFGEYSPLHF
TRBV19	15	TRBJ2-2	many	TRBD2	TGTGCCAGTAAATCCAGCGGGAGTGGAACCGGGGAGCTGTTTTTT	CASKSSGSGTGELFF
TRBV29-1	13	TRBJ2-5	many	TRBD1	TGCAGCGGGCGGACAGGAATGATGGAGACCCAGTACTTC	CSGRTGMMETQYF
TRBV28	16	TRBJ2-1	many	TRBD2	TGTGCCAGCAGTTCGTGGCTAGCGGGAGTTAACAATGAGCAGTTCTTC	CASSSWLAGVNNEQFF
TRBV7-2	13	TRBJ1-1	many	TRBD1	TGTGCCAGCAGCCCTACACGGACAGGGGAAGCTTTCTTT	CASSPTRTGEAFF
TRBV7-8	14	TRBJ1-5	once	-	TGTGCCAGCAGCTGGACGGTTACAAATCAGCCCCAGCATTTT	CASSWTVTNQPQHF
TRBV20-1	15	TRBJ2-5	many	TRBD2	TGCAGTGCTAGAGATCCGACTAGCCTGGAAGAGACCCAGTACTTC	CSARDPTSLEETQYF
TRBV6-1	16	TRBJ1-5	few	-	TGTGCCAGCAGTGAAATTCGGGTTTATAGCAATCAGCCCCAGCATTTT	CASSEIRVYSNQPQHF
TRBV7-3	13	TRBJ1-1	-	-	TGTGCCAGCAGCTCTTACAAAAACACTGAAGCTTTCTTT	CASSSYKNTEAFF
TRBV5-1	14	TRBJ1-1	-	-	TGCGCCAGCAGCTTAACACCATGGTCCGCTGAAGCTTTCTTT	CASSLTPWSAEAFF
TRBV4-3	12	TRBJ1-2	many	-	TGCGCCAGCAGCCAAGGGGGGAATGGCTACACCTTC	CASSQGGNGYTF
TRBV4-2	17	TRBJ2-1	few	TRBD2	TGTGCCAGCAGCCAAGAAATAGCGGGAGGTTTCAGAAATGAGCAGTTCTTC	CASSQEIAGGFRNEQFF
TRBV20-1	12	TRBJ2-7	-	-	TGCAGTGCCAGGGAGAACACCTACGAGCAGTACTTC	CSARENTYEQYF
TRBV20-1	16	TRBJ2-1	many	TRBD2	TGCAGTGCTCTACTCGGGGGGGGCGGGTACTACAATGAGCAGTTCTTC	CSALLGGGGYYNEQFF
TRBV11-2	16	TRBJ2-5	many	-	TGTGCCAGCAGCTTAGGAAGGACATTTGGTTACGAGACCCAGTACTTC	CASSLGRTFGYETQYF